This T cell receptor (beta chain) stems from a study of cytomegalovirus exposure and HLA in healthy donors. Study conclusions and caveats: Links to common viral pathogens appeared, in a later analysis, for several of the most significant clusters.

This clone has more than one count but fewer than ten. Its antigen is as yet unknown. It was with 60 Vbeta and 13 Jbeta primers that the PCR ran. As processed by the authors: Approximately 80 million unique TCR beta chains, roughly 11 million of them shared, were counted by a later analysis. TCRdb's copy holds only in-frame clones and misses some; the assay was immunoSEQ multiplex PCR. From that table come the V and J calls and clone size; the DNA was used to work out D and trimming. The repertoire holds 150,000 to 200,000 clones, with about 80% as singletons. The donors, nominally healthy at sampling, likely had unrecorded immune exposures. The sample comprised PBMCs. The clonotype originates from a man aged 35 to 55 in good health and CMV-seronegative.

CDR3 sequence reads: CASSIDRGSYEQYF. The CDR3, as DNA: TGTGCCAGCAGTATCGACAGGGGGTCCTACGAGCAGTACTTC. The chain couples TRBV2 to TRBJ2-7; TRBD1 matches 9 bases. V trimming: 5 bases; J trimming: 1 base; junction bases outside the gene matches: 3. Germline V gives CDR1 SNHLY, CDR2 FYNNEI. CDR3 size: 14 residues.